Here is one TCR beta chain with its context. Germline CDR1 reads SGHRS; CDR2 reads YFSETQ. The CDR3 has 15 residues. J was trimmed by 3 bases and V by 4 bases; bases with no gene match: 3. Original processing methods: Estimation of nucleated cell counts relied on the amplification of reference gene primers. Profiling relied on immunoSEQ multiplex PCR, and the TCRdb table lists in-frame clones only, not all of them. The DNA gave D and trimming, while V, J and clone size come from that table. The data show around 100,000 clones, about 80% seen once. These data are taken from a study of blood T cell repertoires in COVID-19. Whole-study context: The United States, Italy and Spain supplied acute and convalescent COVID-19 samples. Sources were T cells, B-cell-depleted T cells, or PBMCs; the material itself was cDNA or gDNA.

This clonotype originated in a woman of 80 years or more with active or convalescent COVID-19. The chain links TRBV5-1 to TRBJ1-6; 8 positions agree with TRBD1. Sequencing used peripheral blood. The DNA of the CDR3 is TGCGCCAGCAGCACGGGACAGGACTATAATTCACCCCTCCACTTT. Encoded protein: CASSTGQDYNSPLHF.